The 30 T cell receptor beta chains reported below all come from one sample, sequenced in a study of blood T cell repertoires in COVID-19. Libraries were prepared by immunoSEQ multiplex PCR; TCRdb keeps only in-frame clonotypes and omits some of them. The sample contains 250,000 to 350,000 clones, 90% of which appear only once. Sequenced input: PBMCs or T cells enriched from blood (not recorded which). The receptors were gathered from a man aged 55-75 years who had recovered from COVID-19.

The gene calls are TRBV7-2 and TRBJ1-6; 8 bases align to TRBD1. The CDR3 runs to 15 residues. Trimming took 5 bases from V and 6 from J; bases not matched to a gene: 6. Germline V gene sequence: CDR1 SGHTA, CDR2 FQGNSA. The CDR3 DNA follows: TGTGCCAGCAGCCCAAGGCAGGGGGCTAATTCACCCCTCCACTTT. The encoded protein is CASSPRQGANSPLHF.

The chain is built from TRBV27 and TRBJ1-1; unclear D gene. The V end was cut by 6 bases, the J end by 3 bases, with 8 bases between. The CDR3 totals 12 residues. Germline V gives CDR1 MNHEY, CDR2 SMNVEV (reference sequence). CDR3 in amino acids: CASRVGDTEAFF. In nucleotides, the CDR3 is TGTGCCAGCAGGGTCGGGGACACTGAAGCTTTCTTT.

The V call is TRBV7-4, the J call TRBJ2-2; 9 positions agree with TRBD2. V lost 8 bases, J lost 4 bases, and 20 bases stayed unmatched. This CDR3 comprises 19 residues. Germline V gives CDR1 SGHVT, CDR2 SQSDAQ. CDR3 region: CASATPPPWRGGPTGELFF. CDR3 DNA sequence: TGTGCCAGCGCCACCCCGCCCCCCTGGCGGGGGGGCCCCACCGGGGAGCTGTTTTTT. Combining the CDR3 with reference TRBV7-4 and TRBJ2-2 gives the whole variable domain GAGVSQSPRYKVAKRGRDVALRCDSISGHVTLYWYRQTLGQGSEVLTYSQSDAQRDKSGRPSGRFSAERPERSVSTLKIQRTEQGDSAVYLCASATPPPWRGGPTGELFFGEGSRLTVL.

The J gene is TRBJ2-2, the V gene TRBV4-2; D possibly corresponds to TRBD2 (5 bases). Germline-derived CDR1 and CDR2 are LGHNA and YNFKEQ. V lost 1 base, J lost 4 bases, and 16 bases lay in between. The CDR3 length is 17 residues. CDR3 residues: CASSQVADSRSTGELFF. Here the CDR3 DNA reads TGTGCCAGCAGCCAAGTTGCGGACTCCCGGAGCACCGGGGAGCTGTTTTTT.

The J gene is TRBJ1-6, the V gene TRBV15, with 8 bases fitting TRBD1. The trim removed 1 base at V and 9 bases at J, leaving 8 bases unmatched. Germline-derived CDR1 and CDR2 are LNHNV and YYDKDF (reference sequence). This CDR3 region has 16 residues. CDR3 bases: TGTGCCACCAGCAGAGTTCGACAGGGGTCCGGTTCACCCCTCCACTTT. It translates to CATSRVRQGSGSPLHF.

J is TRBJ2-2 and V is TRBV9; possible D gene TRBD2, 5 bases. CDR1 SGDLS and CDR2 YYNGEE come from the germline V gene. The CDR3 has 15 residues. Trimming left V 3 bases short and J 4 bases short, with 13 bases between. The CDR3 bases are TGTGCCAGCAGCGCACACGGTGGGAGCACCGGGGAGCTGTTTTTT. Its translation: CASSAHGGSTGELFF.

The chain is built from TRBV7-8 and TRBJ1-6; D ambiguous. The CDR3 is 16 residues long. Trimming took 2 bases from V and 2 from J, leaving 10 bases between them. Per the germline V gene, CDR1 is SGHVS and CDR2 is FQNEAQ. CDR3 nucleotides: TGTGCCAGCAGCTTACATGAGGATGCCTATAATTCACCCCTCCACTTT. The encoded protein is CASSLHEDAYNSPLHF.

V usage is TRBV3-1 (or the pseudogene TRBV3-2) and J usage is TRBJ1-3, with D unresolved. The V end was cut by 2 bases, the J end by 4 bases, with 12 bases between. Germline CDR1 reads LGHDT; CDR2 reads YNNKEL (reference sequence). The length of the CDR3 is 15 residues. CDR3 DNA sequence: TGTGCCAGCAGCCAAACCGGGATAAGAGGAAACACCATATATTTT. It encodes CASSQTGIRGNTIYF.

The rearrangement joins TRBV10-3 to TRBJ2-1, with a tentative D call TRBD2 (8 bases). The germline CDR1 and CDR2 sequences are ENHRY and SYGVKD. Trimming shortened V by 6 bases and J by 0 bases, and 36 bases separated the two germline ends. CDR3 length: 23 residues. The CDR3: CAIRGTDSISGIGGLHSYNEQFF. CDR3 DNA sequence: TGTGCCATCAGGGGGACAGATAGTATTAGCGGGATTGGTGGATTACACTCCTACAATGAGCAGTTCTTC.

This chain connects TRBV7-2 to TRBJ2-6; TRBD1 matches at 7 bases. Germline V gene data show CDR1 as SGHTA and CDR2 as FQGNSA. This CDR3 has 16 residues. V lost 5 bases to trimming and J lost 0 bases; unmatched junction nucleotides: 4. The CDR3 is CASSARQGSGANVLTF. In DNA form, the CDR3 reads TGTGCCAGCAGCGCCCGACAGGGCTCTGGGGCCAACGTCCTGACTTTC.

J is TRBJ2-3 and V is TRBV7-9; a possible D gene is TRBD1 (6 bases). This CDR3 has 12 residues. CDR1 is SEHNR and CDR2 is FQNEAQ in the germline V gene (reference sequence). Trimming stripped 5 bases from V and 6 bases from J, with 9 bases between. CDR3 nucleotides: TGTGCCAGCAGCCCCCAGGGGGATACGCAGTATTTT. Its protein is CASSPQGDTQYF.

The CDR3 nucleotides read TGTGCCAGCAGTTACCCCCCTAATGAGCAGTTCTTC. Amino acids: CASSYPPNEQFF. This chain joins TRBV6-5 and TRBJ2-1, with D hard to call. The CDR3 contains 12 residues. V was trimmed by 2 bases and J by 7 bases, leaving 6 bases between them. Germline V CDR1 and CDR2: MNHEY, SVGAGI.

The chain carries TRBV24-1 and TRBJ2-1; 13 nucleotides line up with TRBD2. V shed 2 bases, J shed 4 bases, and the junction held 13 bases outside the gene matches. The V gene's germline CDR1 is KGHDR and CDR2 SFDVKD. This CDR3 spans 20 amino acids. Here the CDR3 reads CATSDSGLAGQSTNYNEQFF. CDR3 nucleotide sequence: TGTGCCACCAGTGATTCGGGACTAGCGGGACAATCCACCAATTACAATGAGCAGTTCTTC.

The chain links TRBV6-5 to TRBJ1-4; a weak D match, TRBD1 (5 bases). With 8 bases removed from V and 6 bases from J, the gap between germline ends came to 16 bases. There are 14 residues in the CDR3. Per germline, CDR1 MNHEY and CDR2 SVGAGI. In DNA, the CDR3 is TGTGCCAGCGAGGTGGCTGGCAGGGATGAAAAACTGTTTTTT. Its translation: CASEVAGRDEKLFF.

The gene calls are TRBV5-1 and TRBJ2-7; a weak D match, TRBD2 (6 bases). V gave up 4 bases and J gave up 0 bases, with 11 bases separating them. The CDR3 is 14 amino acids. The V gene's germline CDR1 is SGHRS and CDR2 YFSETQ. Here the CDR3 DNA reads TGCGCCAGCAGCCAAACGACTAGCTCCTACGAGCAGTACTTC. Encoded protein: CASSQTTSSYEQYF. Variable domain in full (rest from reference TRBV5-1 and TRBJ2-7): KAGVTQTPRYLIKTRGQQVTLSCSPISGHRSVSWYQQTPGQGLQFLFEYFSETQRNKGNFPGRFSGRQFSNSRSEMNVSTLELGDSALYLCASSQTTSSYEQYFGPGTRLTVT.

This chain joins TRBV9 and TRBJ1-2; D remains ambiguous. CDR1 is SGDLS, CDR2 YYNGEE, per germline. The length of the CDR3 is 14 residues. V lost 3 bases and J 3 bases, leaving 12 bases between the germline ends. CDR3 sequence (DNA): TGTGCCAGCAGCGGCAACCAGAGGGACTATGGCTACACCTTC. Its protein product is CASSGNQRDYGYTF.

The rearrangement joins TRBV19 to TRBJ2-7; maybe TRBD2 (6 bases). V lost 2 bases and J lost 3, with 11 bases in between. CDR1 is LNHDA and CDR2 is SQIVND in the germline V gene (reference sequence). The CDR3 spans 14 residues. Here the CDR3 DNA reads TGTGCCAGTAGTATATTTAGCGGAAACTACGAGCAGTACTTC. Translating it yields CASSIFSGNYEQYF.

The genes are TRBV11-2 and TRBJ1-6; no clear D. The length of the CDR3 is 16 residues. Trimming removed 7 bases at V and 4 bases at J, with 17 bases between. Looked up from germline, CDR1 is SGHAT and CDR2 is FQNNGV. CDR3 residues: CASTPRGRSYNSPLHF. DNA of the CDR3: TGTGCCAGCACCCCACGGGGAAGGTCATATAATTCACCCCTCCACTTT.

This chain uses TRBV5-4 with TRBJ2-7, with D tentatively TRBD1 (7 bases). Between the trimmed V and J ends, which lost 4 bases and 3 bases, there was a span of 20 bases. Germline-derived CDR1 and CDR2 are SGHNT and YYREEE (reference sequence). There are 16 residues in the CDR3. In DNA, the CDR3 is TGTGCCAGCAGCCCAGGGGGGACGGGGCTTCACTACGAGCAGTACTTC. It translates to CASSPGGTGLHYEQYF.

The chain is built from TRBV4-3 and TRBJ1-5, with D uncertain. The ends were cut back, 0 bases at V and 0 bases at J, with 6 bases in the middle. The CDR3 is made up of 15 amino acids. Per germline, CDR1 LGHNA and CDR2 YSLEER. CDR3 DNA: TGCGCCAGCAGCCAAGATCGGGGTAGCAATCAGCCCCAGCATTTT. Its protein is CASSQDRGSNQPQHF.

This chain connects TRBV5-6 to TRBJ1-1; D is unresolved. V gave up 4 bases and J gave up 2 bases, with 6 bases separating them. Per germline, CDR1 SGHDT and CDR2 YYEEEE. The CDR3 totals 12 residues. The CDR3 protein is CASSLTNTEAFF. In DNA form, the CDR3 reads TGTGCCAGCAGCCTTACTAACACTGAAGCTTTCTTT.

The chain has TRBV27 and TRBJ1-1, with D perhaps TRBD1 (5 bases). Germline V gene data show CDR1 as MNHEY and CDR2 as SMNVEV (reference sequence). CDR3 length: 14 residues. Trimming took off 5 bases at V and 5 bases at J, with 15 bases between the two ends. The CDR3 is CASSKQVSVTEAFF. CDR3 nucleotide sequence: TGTGCCAGCAGTAAACAGGTATCGGTTACTGAAGCTTTCTTT.

The chain has TRBV2 and TRBJ2-3, with 9 bases identical to TRBD1. Trimming took 4 bases from V and 3 from J; bases not matched to a gene: 14. The germline gives CDR1 SNHLY, CDR2 FYNNEI. CDR3 length: 18 residues. Written as DNA, the CDR3 is TGTGCCAGCAGTGGAAGCCCGGACAGGGGCCCCTCGACAGATACGCAGTATTTT. Translated, it gives CASSGSPDRGPSTDTQYF.

V usage is TRBV5-1 and J usage is TRBJ2-3; 9 nucleotides line up with TRBD1. This CDR3 has 16 residues. Germline V lookup: CDR1 SGHRS, CDR2 YFSETQ. Unmatched junction bases numbered 7, after V lost 2 bases and J lost 3 bases. CDR3 sequence reads: CASSFRGDRATDTQYF. The CDR3, as DNA: TGCGCCAGCAGCTTCCGGGGGGACAGGGCTACAGATACGCAGTATTTT.

The CDR3, as DNA: TGTGCCAGTAGTATCTCCTTCACGGGTTTCCAGCCCCAGCATTTT. Its protein is CASSISFTGFQPQHF. The chain carries TRBV19 and TRBJ1-5; D unclear. This CDR3 has 15 amino acids. Germline V gene lookup returns CDR1 LNHDA and CDR2 SQIVND (reference sequence). Trimming took 3 bases from V and 7 from J, leaving 16 bases between them.

The J gene is TRBJ2-7, the V gene TRBV7-2; the D gene is possibly TRBD1 (6 bases). V lost 1 base and J 3 bases, leaving 16 bases between the germline ends. CDR3 size: 16 residues. Germline CDR1 is SGHTA and CDR2 is FQGNSA. The CDR3 region has the DNA TGTGCCAGCAGCTTAGTAGGTTCCGGACAGATCTACGAGCAGTACTTC. Amino acids: CASSLVGSGQIYEQYF.

The chain uses TRBV6-6 and TRBJ1-2; 7 bases match TRBD1. The CDR3 extends over 14 amino acids. Unmatched junction bases numbered 5, after V lost 6 bases and J lost 1 base. CDR1 is MNHNY, CDR2 SVGAGI, per germline (reference sequence). CDR3 in amino acids: CASSRGTDNYGYTF. The CDR3 coding sequence is TGTGCCAGCAGCAGGGGGACGGATAACTATGGCTACACCTTC.

The genes are TRBV6-1 and TRBJ1-1, with 8 bases identical to TRBD1. Germline CDR1 MNHNS, CDR2 SASEGT. This CDR3 is built from 15 residues. J gave up 0 bases and V 3 bases, and 3 bases lay outside the gene matches. The CDR3 spells CASSDRGRMNTEAFF. Written as DNA, the CDR3 is TGTGCCAGCAGTGACAGGGGGCGGATGAACACTGAAGCTTTCTTT.

The chain has TRBV5-4 and TRBJ2-3; 15 nucleotides align to TRBD2. Trimming at V came to 5 bases and at J to 0 bases, leaving 4 bases not matched to a gene. The CDR3 is 17 amino acids. In germline, CDR1 is SGHNT, CDR2 YYREEE (reference sequence). The CDR3 region is CASRRTSGGGSTDTQYF. The CDR3, as DNA: TGTGCCAGCAGAAGGACTAGCGGGGGGGGAAGCACAGATACGCAGTATTTT.

V usage is TRBV6-6 and J usage is TRBJ1-1; TRBD1 matches at 10 bases. The CDR3 loop spans 14 amino acids. Germline V gene lookup returns CDR1 MNHNY and CDR2 SVGAGI (reference sequence). The junction had 6 bases not matched to a gene; V was cut back by 6 bases and J by 5 bases. CDR3 sequence: CASSPTGGRTEAFF. The CDR3 nucleotides are TGTGCCAGCAGCCCGACAGGGGGCCGAACTGAAGCTTTCTTT.